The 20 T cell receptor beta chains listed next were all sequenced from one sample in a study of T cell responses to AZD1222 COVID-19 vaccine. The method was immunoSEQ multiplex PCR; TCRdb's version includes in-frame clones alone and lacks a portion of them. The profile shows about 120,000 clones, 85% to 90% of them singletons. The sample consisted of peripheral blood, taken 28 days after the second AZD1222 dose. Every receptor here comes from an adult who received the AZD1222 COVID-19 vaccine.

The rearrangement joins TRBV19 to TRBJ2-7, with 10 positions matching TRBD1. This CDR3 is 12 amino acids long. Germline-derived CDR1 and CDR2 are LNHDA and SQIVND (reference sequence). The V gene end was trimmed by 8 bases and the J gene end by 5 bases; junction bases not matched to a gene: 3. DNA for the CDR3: TGTGCCAGTCGGGACAGGGGCCACGAGCAGTACTTC. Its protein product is CASRDRGHEQYF.

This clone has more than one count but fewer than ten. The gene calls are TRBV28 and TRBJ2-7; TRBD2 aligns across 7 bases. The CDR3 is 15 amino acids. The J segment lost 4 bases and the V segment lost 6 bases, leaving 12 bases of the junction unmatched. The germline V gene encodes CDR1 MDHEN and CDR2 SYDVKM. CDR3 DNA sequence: TGTGCCAGCAGCACCCGGACTAGTCTCCTTTACGAGCAGTACTTC. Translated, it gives CASSTRTSLLYEQYF.

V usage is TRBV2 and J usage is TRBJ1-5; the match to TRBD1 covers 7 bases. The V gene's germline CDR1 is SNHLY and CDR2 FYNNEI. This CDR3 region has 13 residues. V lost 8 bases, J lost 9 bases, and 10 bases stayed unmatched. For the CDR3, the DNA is TGTGCCAGCGCGGGACAGCCAAAAGGGCCCCAGCATTTT. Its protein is CASAGQPKGPQHF. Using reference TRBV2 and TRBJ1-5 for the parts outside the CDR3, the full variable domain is EPEVTQTPSHQVTQMGQEVILRCVPISNHLYFYWYRQILGQKVEFLVSFYNNEISEKSEIFDDQFSVERPDGSNFTLKIRSTKLEDSAMYFCASAGQPKGPQHFGDGTRLSIL.

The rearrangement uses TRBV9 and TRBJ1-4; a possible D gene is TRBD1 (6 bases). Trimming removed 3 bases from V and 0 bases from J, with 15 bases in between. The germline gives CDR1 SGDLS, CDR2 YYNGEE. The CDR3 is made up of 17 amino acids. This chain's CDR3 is CASSERGAGSTNEKLFF. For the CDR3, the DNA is TGTGCCAGCAGCGAGAGGGGGGCTGGTTCAACTAATGAAAAACTGTTTTTT.

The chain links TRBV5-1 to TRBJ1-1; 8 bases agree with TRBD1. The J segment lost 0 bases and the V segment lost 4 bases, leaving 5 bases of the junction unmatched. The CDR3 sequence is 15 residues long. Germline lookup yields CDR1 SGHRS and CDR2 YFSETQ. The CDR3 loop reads CASSKDREMNTEAFF. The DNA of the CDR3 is TGCGCCAGCAGCAAGGACAGGGAAATGAACACTGAAGCTTTCTTT.

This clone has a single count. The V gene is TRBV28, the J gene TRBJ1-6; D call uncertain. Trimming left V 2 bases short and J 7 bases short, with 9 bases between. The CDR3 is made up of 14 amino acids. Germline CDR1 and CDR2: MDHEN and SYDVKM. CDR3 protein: CASSLGRANSPLHF. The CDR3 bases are TGTGCCAGCAGTTTAGGAAGGGCCAATTCACCCCTCCACTTT. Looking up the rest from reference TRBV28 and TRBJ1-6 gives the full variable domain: DVKVTQSSRYLVKRTGEKVFLECVQDMDHENMFWYRQDPGLGLRLIYFSYDVKMKEKGDIPEGYSVSREKKERFSLILESASTNQTSMYLCASSLGRANSPLHFGNGTRLTVT.

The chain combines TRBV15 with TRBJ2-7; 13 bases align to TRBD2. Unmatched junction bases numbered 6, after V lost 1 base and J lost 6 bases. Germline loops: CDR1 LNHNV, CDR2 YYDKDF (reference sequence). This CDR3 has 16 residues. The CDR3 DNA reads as TGTGCCACCAGCAGAGGGACTAGCGGGGGAGAGCGCGAGCAGTACTTC. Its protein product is CATSRGTSGGEREQYF.

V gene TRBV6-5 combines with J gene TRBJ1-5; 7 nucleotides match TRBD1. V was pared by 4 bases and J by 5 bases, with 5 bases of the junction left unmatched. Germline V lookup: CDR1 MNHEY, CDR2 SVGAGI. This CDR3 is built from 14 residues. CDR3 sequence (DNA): TGTGCCAGCAGTTTTCGACAGGGTTATCAGCCCCAGCATTTT. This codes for CASSFRQGYQPQHF.

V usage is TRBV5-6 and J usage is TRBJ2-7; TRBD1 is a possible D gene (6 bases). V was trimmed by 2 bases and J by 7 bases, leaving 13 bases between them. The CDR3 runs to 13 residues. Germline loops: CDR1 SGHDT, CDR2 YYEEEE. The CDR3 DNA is TGTGCCAGCAGCTTTCCAGGGGAGTGGGAGCAGTACTTC. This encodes CASSFPGEWEQYF.

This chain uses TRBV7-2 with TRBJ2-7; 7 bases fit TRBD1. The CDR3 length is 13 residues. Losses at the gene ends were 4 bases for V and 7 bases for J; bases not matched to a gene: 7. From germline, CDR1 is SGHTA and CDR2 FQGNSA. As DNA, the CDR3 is TGTGCCAGCAGCTCAGGACAGGTGGAGGAGCAGTACTTC. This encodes CASSSGQVEEQYF.

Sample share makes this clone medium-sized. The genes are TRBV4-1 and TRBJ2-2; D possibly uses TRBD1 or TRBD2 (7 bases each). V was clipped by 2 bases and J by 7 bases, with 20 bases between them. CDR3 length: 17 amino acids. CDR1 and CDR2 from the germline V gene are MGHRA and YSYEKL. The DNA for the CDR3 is TGCGCCAGCAGCCAACGCCCGGGGAGGGGGCAGAGCGGGGAGCTGTTTTTT. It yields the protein CASSQRPGRGQSGELFF.

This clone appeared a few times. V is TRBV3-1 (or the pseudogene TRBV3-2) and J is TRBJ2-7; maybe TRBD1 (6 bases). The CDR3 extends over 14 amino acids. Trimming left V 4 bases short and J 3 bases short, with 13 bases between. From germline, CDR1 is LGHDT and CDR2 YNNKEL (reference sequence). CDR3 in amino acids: CASSRSPDSYEQYF. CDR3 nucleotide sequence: TGTGCCAGCAGCCGAAGTCCGGACAGCTACGAGCAGTACTTC.

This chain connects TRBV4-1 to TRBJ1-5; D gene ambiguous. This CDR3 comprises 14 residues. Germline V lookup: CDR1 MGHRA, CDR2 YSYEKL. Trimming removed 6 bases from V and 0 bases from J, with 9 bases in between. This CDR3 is CASSWTSSNQPQHF. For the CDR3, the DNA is TGCGCCAGCAGTTGGACGTCTAGCAATCAGCCCCAGCATTTT.

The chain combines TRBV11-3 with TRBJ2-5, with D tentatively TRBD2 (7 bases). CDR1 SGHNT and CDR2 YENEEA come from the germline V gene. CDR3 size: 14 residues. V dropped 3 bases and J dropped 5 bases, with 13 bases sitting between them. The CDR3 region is CASSLEGGRETQYF. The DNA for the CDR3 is TGTGCCAGCAGCTTGGAGGGGGGGCGGGAGACCCAGTACTTC.

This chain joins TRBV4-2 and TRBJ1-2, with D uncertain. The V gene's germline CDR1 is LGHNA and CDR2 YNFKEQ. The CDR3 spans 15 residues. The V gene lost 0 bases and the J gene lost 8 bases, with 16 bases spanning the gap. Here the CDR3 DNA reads TGTGCCAGCAGCCAAGATGGAGCCCGGAGGGAGGGCTACACCTTC. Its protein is CASSQDGARREGYTF.

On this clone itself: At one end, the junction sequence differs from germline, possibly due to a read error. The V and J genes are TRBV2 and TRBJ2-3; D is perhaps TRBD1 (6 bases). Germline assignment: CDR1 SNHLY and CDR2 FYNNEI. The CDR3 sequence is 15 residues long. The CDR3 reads CASREDRTPSDTQYF. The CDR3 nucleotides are TGTGCCAGCAGGGAAGACAGGACTCCATCGGATACGCAGTATTTT.

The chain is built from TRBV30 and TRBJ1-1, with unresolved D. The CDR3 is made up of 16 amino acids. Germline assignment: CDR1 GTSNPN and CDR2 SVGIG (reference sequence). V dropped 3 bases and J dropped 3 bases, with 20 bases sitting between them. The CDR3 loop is CAWSIGRVRGYTEAFF. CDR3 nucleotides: TGTGCCTGGAGCATCGGGAGGGTAAGAGGGTACACTGAAGCTTTCTTT.

CDR3 amino acids: CASSLSPQETQYF. In nucleotides, the CDR3 is TGTGCCAGCAGTTTATCCCCCCAAGAGACCCAGTACTTC. The chain recombines TRBV27 with TRBJ2-5, with D unclear. The CDR3 consists of 13 residues. V lost 0 bases, J lost 1 base, and 3 bases lay in between. CDR1 and CDR2 from the germline V gene are MNHEY and SMNVEV (reference sequence).

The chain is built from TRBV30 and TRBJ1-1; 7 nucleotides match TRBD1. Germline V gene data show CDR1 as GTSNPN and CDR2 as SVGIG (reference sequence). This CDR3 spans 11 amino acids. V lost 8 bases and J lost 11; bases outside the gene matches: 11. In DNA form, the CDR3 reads TGTGCCGGGTTCATGGGACAGTTGGCTTTCTTT. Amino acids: CAGFMGQLAFF.

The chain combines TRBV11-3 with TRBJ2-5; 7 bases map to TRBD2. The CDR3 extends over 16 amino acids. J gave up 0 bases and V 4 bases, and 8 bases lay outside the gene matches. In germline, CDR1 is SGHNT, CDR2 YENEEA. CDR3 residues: CASSWGGLQYQETQYF. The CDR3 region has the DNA TGTGCCAGCAGCTGGGGGGGACTCCAGTACCAAGAGACCCAGTACTTC. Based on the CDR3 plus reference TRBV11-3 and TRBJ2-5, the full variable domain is EAGVVQSPRYKIIEKKQPVAFWCNPISGHNTLYWYLQNLGQGPELLIRYENEEAVDDSQLPKDRFSAERLKGVDSTLKIQPAELGDSAVYLCASSWGGLQYQETQYFGPGTRLLVL.